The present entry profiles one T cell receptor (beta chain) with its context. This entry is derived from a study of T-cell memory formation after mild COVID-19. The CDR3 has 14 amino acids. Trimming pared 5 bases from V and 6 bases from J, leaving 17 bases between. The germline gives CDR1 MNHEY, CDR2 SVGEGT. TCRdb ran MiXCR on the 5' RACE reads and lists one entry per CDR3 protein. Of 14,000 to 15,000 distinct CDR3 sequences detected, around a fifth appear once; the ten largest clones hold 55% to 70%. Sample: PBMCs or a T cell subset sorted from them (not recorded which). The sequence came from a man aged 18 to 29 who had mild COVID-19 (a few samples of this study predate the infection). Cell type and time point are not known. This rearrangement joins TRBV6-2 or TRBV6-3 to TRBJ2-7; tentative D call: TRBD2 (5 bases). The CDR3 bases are TGTGCCAGCAGTGGACCGCGAATTGGGAGCGAGCAGTACTTC. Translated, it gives CASSGPRIGSEQYF.